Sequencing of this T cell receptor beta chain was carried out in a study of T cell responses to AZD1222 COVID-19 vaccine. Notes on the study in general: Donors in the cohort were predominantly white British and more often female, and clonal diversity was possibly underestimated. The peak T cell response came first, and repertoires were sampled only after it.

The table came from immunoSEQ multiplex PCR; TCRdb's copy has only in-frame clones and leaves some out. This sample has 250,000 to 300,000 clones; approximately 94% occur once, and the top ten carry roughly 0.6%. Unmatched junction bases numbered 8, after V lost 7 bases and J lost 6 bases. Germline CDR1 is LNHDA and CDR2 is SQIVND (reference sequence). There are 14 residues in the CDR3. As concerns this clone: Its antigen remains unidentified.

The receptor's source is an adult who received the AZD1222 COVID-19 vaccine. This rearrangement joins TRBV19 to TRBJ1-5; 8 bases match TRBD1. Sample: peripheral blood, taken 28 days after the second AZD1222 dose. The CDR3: CASTTGERSQPQHF. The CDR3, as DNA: TGTGCCAGTACGACAGGGGAAAGAAGTCAGCCCCAGCATTTT. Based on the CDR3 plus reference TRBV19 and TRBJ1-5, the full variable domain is DGGITQSPKYLFRKEGQNVTLSCEQNLNHDAMYWYRQDPGQGLRLIYYSQIVNDFQKGDIAEGYSVSREKKESFPLTVTSAQKNPTAFYLCASTTGERSQPQHFGDGTRLSIL.